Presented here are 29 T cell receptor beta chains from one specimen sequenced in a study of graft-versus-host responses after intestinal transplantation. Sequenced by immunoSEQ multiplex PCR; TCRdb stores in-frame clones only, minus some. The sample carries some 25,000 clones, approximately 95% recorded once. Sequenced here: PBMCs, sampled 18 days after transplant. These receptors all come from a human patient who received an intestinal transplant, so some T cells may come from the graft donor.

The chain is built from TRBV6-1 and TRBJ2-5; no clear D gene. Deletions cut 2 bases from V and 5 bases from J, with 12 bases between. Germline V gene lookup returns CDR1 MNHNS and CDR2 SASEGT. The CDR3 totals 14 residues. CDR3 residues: CASSERVLGETQYF. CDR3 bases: TGTGCCAGCAGTGAAAGGGTTCTGGGGGAGACCCAGTACTTC.

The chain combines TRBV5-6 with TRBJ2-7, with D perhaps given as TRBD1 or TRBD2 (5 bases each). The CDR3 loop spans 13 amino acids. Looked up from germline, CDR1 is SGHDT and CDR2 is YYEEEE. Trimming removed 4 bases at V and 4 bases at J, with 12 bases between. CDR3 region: CASSGRDGYEQYF. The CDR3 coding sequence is TGTGCCAGCAGCGGACGGGACGGGTACGAGCAGTACTTC. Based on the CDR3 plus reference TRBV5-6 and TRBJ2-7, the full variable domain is DAGVTQSPTHLIKTRGQQVTLRCSPKSGHDTVSWYQQALGQGPQFIFQYYEEEERQRGNFPDRFSGHQFPNYSSELNVNALLLGDSALYLCASSGRDGYEQYFGPGTRLTVT.

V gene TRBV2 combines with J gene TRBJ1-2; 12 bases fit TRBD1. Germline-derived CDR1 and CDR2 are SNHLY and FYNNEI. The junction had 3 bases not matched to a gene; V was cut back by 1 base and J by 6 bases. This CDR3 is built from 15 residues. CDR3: CASSEVGQGADGYTF. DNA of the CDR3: TGTGCCAGCAGTGAAGTGGGACAGGGGGCCGATGGCTACACCTTC. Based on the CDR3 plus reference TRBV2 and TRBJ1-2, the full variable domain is EPEVTQTPSHQVTQMGQEVILRCVPISNHLYFYWYRQILGQKVEFLVSFYNNEISEKSEIFDDQFSVERPDGSNFTLKIRSTKLEDSAMYFCASSEVGQGADGYTFGSGTRLTVV.

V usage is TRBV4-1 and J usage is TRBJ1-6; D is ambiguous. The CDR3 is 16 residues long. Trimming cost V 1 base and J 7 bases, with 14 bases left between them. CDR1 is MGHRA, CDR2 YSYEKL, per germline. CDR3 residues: CASSQGAGHSNSPLHF. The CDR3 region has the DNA TGCGCCAGCAGCCAAGGGGCGGGCCATTCCAATTCACCCCTCCACTTT.

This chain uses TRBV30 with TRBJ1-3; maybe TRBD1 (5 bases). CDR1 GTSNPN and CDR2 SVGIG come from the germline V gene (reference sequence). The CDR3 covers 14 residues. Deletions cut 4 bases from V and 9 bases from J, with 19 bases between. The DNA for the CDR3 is TGTGCCTGGACGGACGAGGCGGGGAGGGGCACCATATATTTT. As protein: CAWTDEAGRGTIYF.

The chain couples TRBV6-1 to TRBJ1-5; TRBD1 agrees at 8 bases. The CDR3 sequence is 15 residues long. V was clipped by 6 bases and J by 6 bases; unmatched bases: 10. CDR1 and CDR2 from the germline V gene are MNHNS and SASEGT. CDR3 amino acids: CASRRGQEITQPQHF. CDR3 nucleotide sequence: TGTGCCAGCAGACGGGGACAGGAAATTACTCAGCCCCAGCATTTT.

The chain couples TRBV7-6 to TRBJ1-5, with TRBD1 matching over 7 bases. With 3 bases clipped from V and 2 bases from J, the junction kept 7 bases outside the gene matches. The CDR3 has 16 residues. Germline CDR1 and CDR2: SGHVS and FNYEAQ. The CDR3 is CASSLGFGQGNQPQHF. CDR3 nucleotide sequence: TGTGCCAGCAGCTTGGGATTCGGACAGGGCAATCAGCCCCAGCATTTT.

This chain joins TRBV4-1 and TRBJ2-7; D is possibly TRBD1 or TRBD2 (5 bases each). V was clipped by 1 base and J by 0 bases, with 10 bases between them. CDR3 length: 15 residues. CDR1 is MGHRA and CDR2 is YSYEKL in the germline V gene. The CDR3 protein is CASSQAVGTSYEQYF. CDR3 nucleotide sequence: TGCGCCAGCAGCCAAGCCGTGGGGACCTCCTACGAGCAGTACTTC.

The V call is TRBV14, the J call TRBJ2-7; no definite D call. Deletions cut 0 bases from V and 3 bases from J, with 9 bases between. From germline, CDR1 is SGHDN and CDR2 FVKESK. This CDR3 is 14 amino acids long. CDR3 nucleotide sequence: TGTGCCAGCAGCCAAGATAAAAGGAACTACGAGCAGTACTTC. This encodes CASSQDKRNYEQYF.

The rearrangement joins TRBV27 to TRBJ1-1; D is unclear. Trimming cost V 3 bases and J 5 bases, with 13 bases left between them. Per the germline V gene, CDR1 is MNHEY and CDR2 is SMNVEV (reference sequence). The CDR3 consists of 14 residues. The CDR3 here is CASSFYVGLTEAFF. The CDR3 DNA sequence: TGTGCCAGCAGTTTCTACGTAGGCCTAACTGAAGCTTTCTTT.

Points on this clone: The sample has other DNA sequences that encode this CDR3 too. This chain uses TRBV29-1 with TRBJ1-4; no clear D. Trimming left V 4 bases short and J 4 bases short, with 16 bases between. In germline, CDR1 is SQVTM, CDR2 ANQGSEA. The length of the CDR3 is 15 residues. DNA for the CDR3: TGCAGCGTTGCCGTCGGAGGCAGGATTAATGAAAAACTGTTTTTT. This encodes CSVAVGGRINEKLFF.

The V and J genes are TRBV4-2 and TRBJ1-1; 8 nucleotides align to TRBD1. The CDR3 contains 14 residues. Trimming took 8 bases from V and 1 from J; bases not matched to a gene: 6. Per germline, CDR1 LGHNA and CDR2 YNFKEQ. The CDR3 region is CASARQGKNTEAFF. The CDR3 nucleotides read TGTGCCAGCGCACGACAGGGGAAGAACACTGAAGCTTTCTTT.

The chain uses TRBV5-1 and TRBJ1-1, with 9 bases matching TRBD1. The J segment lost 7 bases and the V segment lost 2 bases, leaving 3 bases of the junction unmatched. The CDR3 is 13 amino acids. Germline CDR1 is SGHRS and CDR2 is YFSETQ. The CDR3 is CASSLNRGHEAFF. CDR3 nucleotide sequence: TGCGCCAGCAGCTTAAACAGGGGGCATGAAGCTTTCTTT.

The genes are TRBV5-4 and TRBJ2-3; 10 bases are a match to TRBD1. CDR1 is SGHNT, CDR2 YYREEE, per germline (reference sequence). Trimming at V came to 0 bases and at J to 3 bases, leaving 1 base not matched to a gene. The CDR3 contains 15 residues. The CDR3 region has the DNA TGTGCCAGCAGCTTGGGGGGACAGGGGACAGATACGCAGTATTTT. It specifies CASSLGGQGTDTQYF.

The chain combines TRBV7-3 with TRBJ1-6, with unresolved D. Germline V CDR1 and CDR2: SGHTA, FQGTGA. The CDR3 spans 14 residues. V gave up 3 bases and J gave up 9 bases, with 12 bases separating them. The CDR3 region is CASSFFPGGSPLHF. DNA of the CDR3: TGTGCCAGCAGCTTCTTCCCTGGTGGTTCACCCCTCCACTTT.

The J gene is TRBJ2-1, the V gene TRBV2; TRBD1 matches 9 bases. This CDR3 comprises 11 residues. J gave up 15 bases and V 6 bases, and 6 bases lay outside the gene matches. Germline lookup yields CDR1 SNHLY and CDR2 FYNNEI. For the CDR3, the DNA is TGTGCCAGCAGGGAGGGACAGGGTGCGTTCTTC. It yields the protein CASREGQGAFF.

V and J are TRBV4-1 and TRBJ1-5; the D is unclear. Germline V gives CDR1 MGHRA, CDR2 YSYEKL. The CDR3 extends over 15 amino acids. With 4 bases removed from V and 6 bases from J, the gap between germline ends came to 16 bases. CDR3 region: CASSLRVSVLQPQHF. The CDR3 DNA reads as TGCGCCAGCAGCCTTAGGGTTTCGGTTCTTCAGCCCCAGCATTTT.

CDR3 in amino acids: CASSKPQWTSGRGDEQFF. CDR3 bases: TGTGCCAGCAGCAAACCCCAATGGACTAGCGGGAGGGGGGATGAGCAGTTCTTC. The chain carries TRBV2 and TRBJ2-1; TRBD2 matches at 15 bases. Germline loops: CDR1 SNHLY, CDR2 FYNNEI. This CDR3 contains 18 residues. J gave up 8 bases and V 6 bases, and 14 bases lay outside the gene matches.

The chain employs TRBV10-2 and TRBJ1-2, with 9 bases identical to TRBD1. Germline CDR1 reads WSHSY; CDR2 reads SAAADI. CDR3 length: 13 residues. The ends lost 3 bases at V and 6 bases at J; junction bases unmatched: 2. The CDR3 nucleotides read TGCGCCAGCAGTGACAGGACAGGGGATGGCTACACCTTC. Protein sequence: CASSDRTGDGYTF.

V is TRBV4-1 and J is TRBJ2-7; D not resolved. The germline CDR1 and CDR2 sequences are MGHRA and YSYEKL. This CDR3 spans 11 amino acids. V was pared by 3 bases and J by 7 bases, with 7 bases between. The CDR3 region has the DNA TGCGCCAGCAGCCATTCACAGGAGCAGTACTTC. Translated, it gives CASSHSQEQYF.

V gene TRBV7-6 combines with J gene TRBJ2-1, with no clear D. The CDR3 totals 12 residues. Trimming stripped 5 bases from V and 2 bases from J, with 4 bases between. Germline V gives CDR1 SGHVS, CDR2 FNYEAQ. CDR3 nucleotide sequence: TGTGCCAGCAGCGACGCCTACAATGAGCAGTTCTTC. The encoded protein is CASSDAYNEQFF.

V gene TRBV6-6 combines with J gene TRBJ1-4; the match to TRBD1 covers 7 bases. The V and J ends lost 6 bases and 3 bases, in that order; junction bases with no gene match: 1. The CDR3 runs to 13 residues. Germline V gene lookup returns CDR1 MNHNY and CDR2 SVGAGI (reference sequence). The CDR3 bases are TGTGCCAGCAGGGGACAGTCTAATGAAAAACTGTTTTTT. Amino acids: CASRGQSNEKLFF.

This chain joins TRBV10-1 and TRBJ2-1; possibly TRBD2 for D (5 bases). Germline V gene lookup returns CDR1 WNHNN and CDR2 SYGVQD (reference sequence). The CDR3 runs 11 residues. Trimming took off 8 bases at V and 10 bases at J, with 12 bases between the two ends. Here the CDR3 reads CASSVAGEQFF. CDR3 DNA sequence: TGCGCCAGCTCGGTCGCGGGCGAGCAGTTCTTC.

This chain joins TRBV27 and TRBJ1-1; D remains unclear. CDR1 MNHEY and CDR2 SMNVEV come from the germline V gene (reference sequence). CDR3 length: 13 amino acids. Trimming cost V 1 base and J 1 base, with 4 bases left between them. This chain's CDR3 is CASSLLGNTEAFF. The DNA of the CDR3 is TGTGCCAGCAGTTTATTGGGGAACACTGAAGCTTTCTTT.

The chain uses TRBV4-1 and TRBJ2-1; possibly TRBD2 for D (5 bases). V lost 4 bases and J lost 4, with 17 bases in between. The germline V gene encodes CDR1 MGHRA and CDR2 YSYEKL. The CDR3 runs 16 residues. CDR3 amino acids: CASSPPASSTYNEQFF. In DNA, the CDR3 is TGCGCCAGCAGCCCCCCCGCTAGCTCAACTTACAATGAGCAGTTCTTC.

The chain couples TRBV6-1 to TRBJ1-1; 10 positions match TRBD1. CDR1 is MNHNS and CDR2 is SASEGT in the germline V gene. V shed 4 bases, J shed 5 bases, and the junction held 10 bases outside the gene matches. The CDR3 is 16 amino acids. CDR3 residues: CASSVDRGSKETEAFF. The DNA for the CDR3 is TGTGCCAGCAGTGTGGACAGGGGGTCTAAAGAGACTGAAGCTTTCTTT.

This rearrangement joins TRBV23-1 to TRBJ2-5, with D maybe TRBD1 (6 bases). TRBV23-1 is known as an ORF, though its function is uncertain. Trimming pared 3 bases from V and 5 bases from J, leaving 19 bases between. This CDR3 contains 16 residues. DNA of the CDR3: TGCGCCAGCAGTCACCCCCCAGGCAGGGGATGGGAGACCCAGTACTTC. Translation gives CASSHPPGRGWETQYF.

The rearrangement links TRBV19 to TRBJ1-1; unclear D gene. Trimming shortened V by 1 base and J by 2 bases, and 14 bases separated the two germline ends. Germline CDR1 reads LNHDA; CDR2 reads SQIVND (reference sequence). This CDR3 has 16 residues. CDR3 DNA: TGTGCCAGTAGTATAGCAGTCTGGTCGTCCAACACTGAAGCTTTCTTT. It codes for CASSIAVWSSNTEAFF.

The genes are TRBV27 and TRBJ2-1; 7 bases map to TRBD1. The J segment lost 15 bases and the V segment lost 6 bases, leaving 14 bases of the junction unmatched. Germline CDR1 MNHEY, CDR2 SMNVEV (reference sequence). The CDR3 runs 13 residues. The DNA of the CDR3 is TGTGCCAGCAGAAGACAGGGTAGGGGTTTGCGGTTCTTC. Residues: CASRRQGRGLRFF.